Listed here is a single T cell receptor (beta chain). Its target is not known. The entry originates in a study of cytomegalovirus exposure and HLA in healthy donors. Background on the study: Ancestry clustering placed 70% to 90% of approximately 420 genotyped donors in the Caucasian-associated cluster. Broader study findings: According to a later analysis, donors in an Asian-associated ancestry cluster reportedly had fewer N-insertions than the roughly 670-donor mean. Later analysis identified a missense DCLRE1C variant that was linked to TCR beta V- and J-gene trimming.

Researchers ran the PCR with 60 Vbeta and 13 Jbeta primers. The protocol was immunoSEQ multiplex PCR, while the TCRdb copy is restricted to in-frame clones and leaves out a portion. Across about 77,000 clones, the top ten clones capture approximately 13% of the sample. The germline V and J ends were trimmed by 3 bases and 1 base, with 15 bases remaining between them. Germline-derived CDR1 and CDR2 are MNHEY and SMNVEV (reference sequence). The CDR3 covers 16 residues. Sequences were obtained from PBMCs. This rearrangement joins TRBV27 to TRBJ1-1; D uncertain. This TCR was sampled from a man aged 50 to 59 in good health and CMV-seropositive. The CDR3 protein is CASSFGSLRPNTEAFF. DNA of the CDR3: TGTGCCAGCAGTTTCGGGTCTCTGAGACCGAACACTGAAGCTTTCTTT.